Given below is one T cell receptor beta chain in context. Data came from immunoSEQ multiplex PCR; TCRdb stores just in-frame clones and leaves some out. Of 88,000 or so clones in the sample, approximately 90% are singletons; the top ten hold 1.5% to 2%. The sample comes from a study of T cells after somatic rescue of genetic block. CDR1 is SEHNR and CDR2 is FQNEAQ in the germline V gene (reference sequence). The CDR3 consists of 13 residues. The V end was cut by 1 base, the J end by 12 bases, with 16 bases between. The material sequenced was peripheral blood mononuclear cells (PBMCs). The V call is TRBV7-9, the J call TRBJ2-7; D possibly corresponds to TRBD1 (6 bases). This receptor was obtained from a woman aged 18-29 years. In nucleotides, the CDR3 is TGTGCCAGCAGCTTAGAACCCCAGGGGCGTTCGTACTTC. Its translation is CASSLEPQGRSYF. The full variable domain, in which reference TRBV7-9 and TRBJ2-7 provide the parts outside the CDR3, is DTGVSQNPRHKITKRGQNVTFRCDPISEHNRLYWYRQTLGQGPEFLTYFQNEAQLEKSRLLSDRFSAERPKGSFSTLEIQRTEQGDSAMYLCASSLEPQGRSYFGPGTRLTVT.